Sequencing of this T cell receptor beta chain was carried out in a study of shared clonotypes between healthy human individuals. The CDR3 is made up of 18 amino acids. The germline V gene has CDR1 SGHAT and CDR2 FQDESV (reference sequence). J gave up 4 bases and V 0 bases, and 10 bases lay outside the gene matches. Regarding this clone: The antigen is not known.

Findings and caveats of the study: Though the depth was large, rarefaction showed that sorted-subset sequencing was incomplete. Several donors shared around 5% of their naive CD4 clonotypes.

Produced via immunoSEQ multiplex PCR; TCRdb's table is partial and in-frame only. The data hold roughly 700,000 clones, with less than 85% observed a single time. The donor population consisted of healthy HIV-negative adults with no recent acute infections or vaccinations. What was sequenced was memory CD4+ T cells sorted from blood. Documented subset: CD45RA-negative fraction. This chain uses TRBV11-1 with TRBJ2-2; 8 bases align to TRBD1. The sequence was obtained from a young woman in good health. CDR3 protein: CASSLALGTGPSTGELFF. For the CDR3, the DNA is TGTGCCAGCAGCTTAGCATTAGGGACAGGACCTTCCACCGGGGAGCTGTTTTTT.